This TCR beta chain was recorded in a study of T cells in Graves' hyperthyroidism and ophthalmopathy. Whole-study context: The authors collected peripheral blood at initial diagnosis, before any treatment. Study-level results: Prediction of ophthalmopathy progression came a median about 6 months pre-onset.

Amplification of TCR beta CDR3 regions was performed using RNA transcripts as template. Using the HTBI primer set, a first-round RT-PCR was run on the TCR CDR3. TCRdb re-analysed the multiplex PCR reads in MiXCR, keeping a single row per CDR3 protein. Of hundreds of thousands of distinct CDR3 sequences detected, about 14% appear once; the ten largest clones hold about 12%. This CDR3 is 16 amino acids long. V lost 6 bases, J lost 4 bases, and 21 bases lay in between. The germline gives CDR1 MRHNA, CDR2 SNTAGT. Among ophthalmopathy patients, the Clinical Activity Score reached at least 3, the NOSPECS grade reached at least 4, and duration remained under 3 months. It was uncontrolled infection, other autoimmune disease, pregnancy or lactation that excluded patients. A few counts support this clonotype. Its target is unknown.

The sequencing sample was made of blood. V gene TRBV6-4 combines with J gene TRBJ1-1, with a tentative D call TRBD1 (5 bases). The TCR originated in a man in his late teens or twenties with Graves' ophthalmopathy. This CDR3 is CASSPGRDPLGTEAFF. CDR3 sequence (DNA): TGTGCCAGCAGCCCGGGACGGGACCCTCTGGGCACTGAAGCTTTCTTT.